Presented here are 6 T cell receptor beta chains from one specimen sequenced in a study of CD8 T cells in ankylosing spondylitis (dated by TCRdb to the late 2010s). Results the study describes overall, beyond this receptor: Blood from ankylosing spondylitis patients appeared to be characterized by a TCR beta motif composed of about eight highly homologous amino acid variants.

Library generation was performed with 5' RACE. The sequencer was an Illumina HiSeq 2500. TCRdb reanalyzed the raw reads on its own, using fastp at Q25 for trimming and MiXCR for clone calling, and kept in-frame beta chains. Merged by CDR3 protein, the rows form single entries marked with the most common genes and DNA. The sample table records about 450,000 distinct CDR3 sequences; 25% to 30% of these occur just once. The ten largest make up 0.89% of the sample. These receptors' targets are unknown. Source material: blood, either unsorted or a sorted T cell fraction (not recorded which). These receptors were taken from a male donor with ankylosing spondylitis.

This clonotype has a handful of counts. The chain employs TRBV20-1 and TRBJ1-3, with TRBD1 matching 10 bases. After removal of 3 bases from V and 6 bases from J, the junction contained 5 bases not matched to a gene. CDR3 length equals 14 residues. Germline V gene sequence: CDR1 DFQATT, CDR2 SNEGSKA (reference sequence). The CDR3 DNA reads TGCAGTGCTAGGATGGGGACAGGGGAAAACACCATATATTTT. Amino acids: CSARMGTGENTIYF.

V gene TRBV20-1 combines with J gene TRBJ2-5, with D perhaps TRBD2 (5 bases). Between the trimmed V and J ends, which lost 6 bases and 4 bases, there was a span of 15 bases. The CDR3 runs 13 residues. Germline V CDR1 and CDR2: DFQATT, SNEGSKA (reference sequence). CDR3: CSAGLPSGETQYF. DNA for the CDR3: TGCAGTGCCGGACTTCCGTCAGGAGAGACCCAGTACTTC.

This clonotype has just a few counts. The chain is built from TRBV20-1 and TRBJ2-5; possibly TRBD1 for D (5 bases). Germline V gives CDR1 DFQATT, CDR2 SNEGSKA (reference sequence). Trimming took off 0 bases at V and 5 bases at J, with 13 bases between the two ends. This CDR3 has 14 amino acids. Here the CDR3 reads CSARDGREGETQYF. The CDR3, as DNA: TGCAGTGCTAGAGATGGCAGGGAAGGGGAGACCCAGTACTTC.

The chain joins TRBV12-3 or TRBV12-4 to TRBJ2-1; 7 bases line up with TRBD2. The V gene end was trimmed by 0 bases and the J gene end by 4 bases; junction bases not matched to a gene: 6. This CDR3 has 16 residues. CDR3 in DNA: TGTGCCAGCAGTTTAGCGGCGGCTAGCGGTTACAATGAGCAGTTCTTC. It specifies CASSLAAASGYNEQFF.

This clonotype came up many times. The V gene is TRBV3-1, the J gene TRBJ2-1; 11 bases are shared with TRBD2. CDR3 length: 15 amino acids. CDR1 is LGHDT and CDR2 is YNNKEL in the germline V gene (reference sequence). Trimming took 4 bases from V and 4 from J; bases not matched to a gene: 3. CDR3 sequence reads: CASSPTSGGYNEQFF. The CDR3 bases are TGTGCCAGCAGCCCCACTAGCGGGGGTTACAATGAGCAGTTCTTC.

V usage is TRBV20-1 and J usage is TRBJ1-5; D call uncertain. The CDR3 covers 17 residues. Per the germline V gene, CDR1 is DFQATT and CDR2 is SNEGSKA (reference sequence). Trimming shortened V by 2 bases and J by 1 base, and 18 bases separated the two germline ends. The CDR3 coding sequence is TGCAGTGCTAGACGCCTTCTATCCCAGGAAAGCAATCAGCCCCAGCATTTT. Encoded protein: CSARRLLSQESNQPQHF.